This T cell receptor (beta chain) was sequenced for a study of tumor-infiltrating lymphocytes in primary liver carcinoma. Turning to this clonotype: This may stem from a read error, because a much larger clone lies one nucleotide away.

In addition to blood RNA drawn from unsorted whole blood, germline DNA was extracted. Starting material of approximately 500 ng total RNA yielded TCR beta cDNA via a constant-region primer. It was through three nested multiplex PCR rounds of slightly modified ARM-PCR that TCR beta libraries arose. Researchers ran the first two PCR rounds for approximately 9 cycles each with TRBV1-TRBV30 forward primers and a C-beta reverse primer. Each CDR3 protein gets one entry after TCRdb re-called the multiplex PCR reads with MiXCR. In the table there are about 200,000 distinct CDR3 sequences, approximately 64% of which are singletons. This CDR3 contains 13 residues. Germline V gene data show CDR1 as SGHNT and CDR2 as YYREEE (reference sequence).

V and J are TRBV5-4 and TRBJ1-2, with D tentatively TRBD1 (5 bases). Material: peripheral blood. This receptor was identified in a woman in her sixties or seventies with primary liver carcinoma and hepatitis B virus infection. This CDR3 is CASSSQGGYGYSF. The CDR3 DNA reads as TGTGCCAGCAGCTCCCAGGGAGGCTATGGCTACAGCTTC.